This T cell receptor beta chain was obtained from a study of shared clonotypes between healthy human individuals. Study-wide points: The authors expected sequencing depth to affect clonotype sharing among donors. Non-shared clonotypes showed lower generation probabilities than clonotypes common to all four donors.

There are 14 residues in the CDR3. Trimming took 4 bases from V and 7 from J; bases not matched to a gene: 6. The germline gives CDR1 PRHDT, CDR2 FYEKMQ (reference sequence). Regarding this clone: Its antigen is as yet unknown.

Sorted subsets were amplified in replicate PCRs using approximately 200 ng DNA, 30,000 to 35,000 T cell genomes. Using immunoSEQ multiplex PCR, the repertoire was profiled, and TCRdb retains in-frame clones only, with some absent. Counted here are about 610,000 clones, 95% to 97% occurring once; the ten biggest clones make up 0.11%. Terminally differentiated effector memory CD45RA+ cells were excluded from the naive CD8 cells, which were CD45RO-negative and positively selected for CCR7. This sequence originates from a woman between 25 and 40 years old in good health. V gene TRBV13 combines with J gene TRBJ2-7, with 11 bases matching TRBD2. Sequencing was performed on naive CD8+ T cells sorted from blood. The CDR3: CASSSSGRRAEQYF. In DNA form, the CDR3 reads TGTGCCAGCAGCTCTAGCGGGAGGCGGGCTGAGCAGTACTTC.